These T cell receptor beta chains were read from a single sample in a study of T cell responses to AZD1222 COVID-19 vaccine. Some clones are missing from TCRdb's copy, which holds only in-frame ones; the method was immunoSEQ multiplex PCR. The data show about 140,000 clones, roughly 84% seen once. Here the sequenced sample was peripheral blood, taken 28 days after the second AZD1222 dose. These receptor sequences come from an adult who received the AZD1222 COVID-19 vaccine. Each CDR3 is given with its conserved first and last residue. D genes are given only for firm matches. Size is stated for part of the rows, as once, few or many counts, or as a class when the clone is expanded.

j_gene | d_gene | abundance | v_gene | CDR3nt | CDR3aa
TRBJ2-1 | . | . | TRBV11-2 | TGTGCCAGCAGCTGGGGCCCGAGCGCGTTCTTC | CASSWGPSAFF
TRBJ1-4 | . | . | TRBV4-2 | TGTGCCAGCAGCCAAGGGATTCGGGGGGACGGAGAAAAACTGTTTTTT | CASSQGIRGDGEKLFF
TRBJ1-1 | . | . | TRBV9 | TGTGCCAGCAGCGACGGGACAATCTACACTGAAGCTTTCTTT | CASSDGTIYTEAFF
TRBJ1-5 | . | . | TRBV27 | . | CASSSSDSYQPQHF
TRBJ1-5 | TRBD1 | few | TRBV6-2/TRBV6-3 | TGTGCCAGCAGTTTACGGACAGGTTTTGAGCCCCAGCATTTT | CASSLRTGFEPQHF
TRBJ2-3 | . | few | TRBV11-2 | TGTGCCAGCAGCCCCCCTAGTGTTCAGACCTCTAGCACAGATACGCAGTATTTT | CASSPPSVQTSSTDTQYF
TRBJ2-7 | TRBD2 | . | TRBV6-1 | TGTGCCAGCAGTGAAGGTGCGCGGGAGCCCTACGAGCAGTACTTC | CASSEGAREPYEQYF
TRBJ2-1 | TRBD2 | once | TRBV7-2 | TGTGCCAGCAGATGGACTAGCGGAAATGAGCAGTTCTTC | CASRWTSGNEQFF
TRBJ1-1 | . | . | TRBV5-5 | TGTGCCAGCAGCTTGGAAGTAGGGTTTGGAACTGAAGCTTTCTTT | CASSLEVGFGTEAFF
TRBJ2-1 | TRBD2 | . | TRBV5-6 | TGTGCCAGCAGCACGGGACTAGCGCTCTCCTACAATGAGCAGTTCTTC | CASSTGLALSYNEQFF
TRBJ1-5 | . | once | TRBV7-2 | TGTGCCAGCAGCTTATATCGGGATAGCAATCAGCCCCAGCATTTT | CASSLYRDSNQPQHF
TRBJ2-7 | . | . | TRBV6-2/TRBV6-3 | TGTGCCAGCAGTCGGACCGGGCCCGAGCAGTACTTC | CASSRTGPEQYF
TRBJ2-5 | TRBD2 | . | TRBV4-2 | TGTGCCAGCAGTCCATCTAGCGGGGGGTTAGAGACCCAGTACTTC | CASSPSSGGLETQYF
TRBJ2-1 | . | . | TRBV29-1 | TGCAGCGTTGAATTAGGGTACGTCCAGTTCTTC | CSVELGYVQFF
TRBJ1-3 | . | . | TRBV6-5 | TGTGCCAGCAGCACTCAAAGCTCTGGAAACACCATATATTTT | CASSTQSSGNTIYF
TRBJ2-3 | TRBD2 | . | TRBV7-6 | TGTGCCAGCAGCGAACGACGACTAGCGGGGGGGCGTTATACGCAGTATTTT | CASSERRLAGGRYTQYF
TRBJ2-5 | TRBD2 | . | TRBV30 | TGTGCCTGGGAGGGCGGCGGGGGTAAAGAGACCCAGTACTTC | CAWEGGGGKETQYF
TRBJ2-7 | TRBD1 | . | TRBV11-2 | TGTGCCAGCAGCTTCGGACAGGACTTGTCCTACGAGCAGTACTTC | CASSFGQDLSYEQYF
TRBJ1-1 | . | . | TRBV7-6 | TGTGCCAGCAGCTTAAGCCCGGGAGACCCGGGGGACACTGAAGCTTTCTTT | CASSLSPGDPGDTEAFF
TRBJ2-1 | TRBD2 | . | TRBV2 | TGTGCCAGCGGGAGACTAGCGGACAATGAGCAGTTCTTC | CASGRLADNEQFF
TRBJ1-2 | . | . | TRBV19 | TGTGCCAGTAGTCTCCCCCGCGGGGAAGGCTACACCTTC | CASSLPRGEGYTF
TRBJ2-5 | . | once | TRBV24-1 | TGTGCCACCAGTGATCCGGGACAAGGAACACAAGAGACCCAGTACTTC | CATSDPGQGTQETQYF
TRBJ1-5 | . | . | TRBV28 | TGTGCCAGCAGTTTAGGGGGGAGGAATCAGCCCCAGCATTTT | CASSLGGRNQPQHF
TRBJ2-3 | TRBD1 | . | TRBV10-1 | TGCGCCAGCAGAGTTGGACAGGGGGCTACAGATACGCAGTATTTT | CASRVGQGATDTQYF
TRBJ1-4 | . | . | TRBV5-1 | TGCGCCAGCACCCAGGGGCCAACTAATGAAAAACTGTTTTTT | CASTQGPTNEKLFF
TRBJ2-3 | TRBD2 | . | TRBV7-6 | TGTGCCAGCAGCTTAGAGGGGACTAGCGGTGTCACAGATACGCAGTATTTT | CASSLEGTSGVTDTQYF